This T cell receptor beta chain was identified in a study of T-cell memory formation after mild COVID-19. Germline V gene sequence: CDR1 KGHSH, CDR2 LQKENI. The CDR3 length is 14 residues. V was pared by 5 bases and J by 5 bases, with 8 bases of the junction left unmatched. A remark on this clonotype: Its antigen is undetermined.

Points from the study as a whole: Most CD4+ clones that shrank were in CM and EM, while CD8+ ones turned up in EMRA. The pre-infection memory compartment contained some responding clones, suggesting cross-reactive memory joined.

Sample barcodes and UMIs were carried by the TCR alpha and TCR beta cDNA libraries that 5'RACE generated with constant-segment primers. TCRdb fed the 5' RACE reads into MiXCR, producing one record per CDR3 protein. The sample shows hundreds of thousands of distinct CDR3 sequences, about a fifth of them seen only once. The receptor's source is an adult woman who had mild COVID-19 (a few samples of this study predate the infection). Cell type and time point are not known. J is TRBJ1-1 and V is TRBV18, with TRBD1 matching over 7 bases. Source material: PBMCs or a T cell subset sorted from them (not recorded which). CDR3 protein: CASSAQGDGTEAFF. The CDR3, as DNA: TGTGCCAGCTCAGCCCAGGGGGACGGGACTGAAGCTTTCTTT.